The 32 T cell receptor beta chains given below trace back to one sample, sequenced in a study of control samples from healthy donors and cancer patients. The method was immunoSEQ multiplex PCR; TCRdb's version includes in-frame clones alone and lacks a portion of them. The repertoire holds 90,000 to 110,000 clones, with roughly 90% as singletons. The sample was blood. These receptors originate from a woman between 50 and 59 years old in good health.

V and J are TRBV11-2 and TRBJ1-4; 7 bases are a match to TRBD1. Trimming cost V 1 base and J 8 bases; bases outside gene matches: 10. Looked up from germline, CDR1 is SGHAT and CDR2 is FQNNGV. The CDR3 sequence is 16 residues long. The CDR3 sequence: CASSLGLRGWDEKLFF. The CDR3 bases are TGTGCCAGCAGCTTAGGACTCAGGGGGTGGGACGAAAAACTGTTTTTT.

The chain links TRBV5-1 to TRBJ2-7, with a tentative D call TRBD1 (6 bases). Trimming cost V 0 bases and J 3 bases, with 13 bases left between them. Germline assignment: CDR1 SGHRS and CDR2 YFSETQ. The length of the CDR3 is 15 residues. The CDR3, as DNA: TGCGCCAGCAGCTTGGGGTTGGGGGCCAGCTACGAGCAGTACGTC. Its translation is CASSLGLGASYEQYV.

The V gene is TRBV5-6, the J gene TRBJ1-1; D perhaps matches TRBD1 (5 bases). The CDR3 covers 16 residues. CDR1 and CDR2 (germline): SGHDT, YYEEEE. The V end was cut by 0 bases, the J end by 1 base, with 13 bases between. The CDR3 protein is CASSLVNTGPNTEAFF. In nucleotides, the CDR3 is TGTGCCAGCAGCTTGGTGAACACAGGTCCGAACACTGAAGCTTTCTTT.

The chain is built from TRBV10-1 and TRBJ1-3; the D is unclear. Trimming took off 3 bases at V and 4 bases at J, with 7 bases between the two ends. CDR3 length: 13 amino acids. CDR1 and CDR2 from the germline V gene are WNHNN and SYGVQD (reference sequence). CDR3 sequence: CASSEYRGNTIYF. CDR3 nucleotide sequence: TGCGCCAGCAGTGAATACAGAGGAAACACCATATATTTT.

The chain employs TRBV7-9 and TRBJ2-1; TRBD2 is a possible D gene (6 bases). Germline lookup yields CDR1 SEHNR and CDR2 FQNEAQ (reference sequence). This CDR3 has 17 amino acids. V dropped 1 base and J dropped 0 bases, with 13 bases sitting between them. CDR3 sequence: CASSLVVAASSYNEQFF. For the CDR3, the DNA is TGTGCCAGCAGCTTAGTGGTAGCGGCTAGCTCCTACAATGAGCAGTTCTTC.

The chain recombines TRBV9 with TRBJ1-5; TRBD1 is a possible D gene (5 bases). The CDR3 loop spans 15 amino acids. From germline, CDR1 is SGDLS and CDR2 YYNGEE. V was shortened by 3 bases and J by 5 bases, with 15 bases between the two germline ends. The CDR3 spells CASSADGLGDQPQHF. As DNA, the CDR3 is TGTGCCAGCAGCGCGGACGGCTTGGGGGATCAGCCCCAGCATTTT.

The genes are TRBV7-3 and TRBJ2-2; 13 positions agree with TRBD2. Germline loops: CDR1 SGHTA, CDR2 FQGTGA. Unmatched junction bases numbered 8, after V lost 7 bases and J lost 0 bases. The CDR3 has 18 residues. DNA of the CDR3: TGTGCCAGCACCATAACGGGACTAGCGGGACCGAACACCGGGGAGCTGTTTTTT. The encoded protein is CASTITGLAGPNTGELFF.

The chain carries TRBV6-6 and TRBJ1-5; D uncertain. Trimming removed 9 bases from V and 3 bases from J, with 12 bases in between. CDR1 is MNHNY, CDR2 SVGAGI, per germline (reference sequence). The CDR3 sequence is 13 residues long. CDR3 region: CASSTRDNQPQHF. Here the CDR3 DNA reads TGTGCCAGTTCCACCCGGGACAATCAGCCCCAGCATTTT.

J is TRBJ2-2 and V is TRBV5-5; D uncertain. V gave up 1 base and J gave up 8 bases, with 18 bases separating them. CDR1 is SGHKS and CDR2 is YYEKEE in the germline V gene (reference sequence). The CDR3 totals 16 residues. CDR3: CASSLFNRWGPGELFF. The CDR3 bases are TGTGCCAGCAGCTTGTTCAACCGGTGGGGTCCGGGGGAGCTGTTTTTT.

V gene TRBV7-2 combines with J gene TRBJ2-7; the D is unclear. The CDR3 has 12 residues. Between the trimmed V and J ends, which lost 6 bases and 5 bases, there was a span of 11 bases. CDR1 is SGHTA and CDR2 is FQGNSA in the germline V gene. CDR3 nucleotides: TGTGCCAGCAGACAAAGTCCGGACGAGCAGTACGTC. Translated, it gives CASRQSPDEQYV.

The gene calls are TRBV24-1 and TRBJ1-4; 9 positions agree with TRBD1. J lost 7 bases, V lost 4 bases, and 12 bases had no gene match. This CDR3 contains 17 residues. CDR1 and CDR2 (germline): KGHDR, SFDVKD. CDR3 protein: CATSDTGTGPSSEKLFF. The DNA of the CDR3 is TGTGCCACCAGTGACACCGGGACAGGGCCGTCTAGTGAAAAACTGTTTTTT.

This clone has a single count. V usage is TRBV27 and J usage is TRBJ2-1; D is ambiguous. Trimming left V 8 bases short and J 0 bases short, with 11 bases between. This CDR3 is built from 14 residues. Germline V gene sequence: CDR1 MNHEY, CDR2 SMNVEV (reference sequence). The CDR3 region has the DNA TGTGCCAGCCAGCCCCGGAGCTCCTACAATGAGCAGTTCTTC. Translating gives CASQPRSSYNEQFF.

V usage is TRBV19 and J usage is TRBJ1-5, with D tentatively TRBD1 (5 bases). Germline V lookup: CDR1 LNHDA, CDR2 SQIVND (reference sequence). The CDR3 loop spans 15 amino acids. The V end was cut by 3 bases, the J end by 7 bases, with 16 bases between. CDR3 coding DNA: TGTGCCAGTAGTATGGGTTGGGGCACTTTACAGCCCCAGCATTTT. It is translated as CASSMGWGTLQPQHF.

The V and J genes are TRBV2 and TRBJ2-3; a weak D match, TRBD2 (5 bases). CDR1 SNHLY and CDR2 FYNNEI come from the germline V gene. The CDR3 has 14 residues. Trimming took 0 bases from V and 6 from J, leaving 10 bases between them. In nucleotides, the CDR3 is TGTGCCAGCAGTGAAGCCCTAGCCGGGGATACGCAGTATTTT. This encodes CASSEALAGDTQYF. The variable domain in full, completed from reference TRBV2 and TRBJ2-3, reads EPEVTQTPSHQVTQMGQEVILRCVPISNHLYFYWYRQILGQKVEFLVSFYNNEISEKSEIFDDQFSVERPDGSNFTLKIRSTKLEDSAMYFCASSEALAGDTQYFGPGTRLTVL.

This clone has only one observation. One junction end disagrees with the germline gene, perhaps due to a read error. The chain recombines TRBV29-1 with TRBJ1-2; D not resolved. Per the germline V gene, CDR1 is SQVTM and CDR2 is ANQGSEA. This CDR3 is built from 8 residues. The CDR3 bases are TGCAGCGTTCAACCGGGAACGTTC. This gives the protein CSVQPGTF.

V and J are TRBV27 and TRBJ2-2; TRBD2 is a possible D gene (5 bases). The germline gives CDR1 MNHEY, CDR2 SMNVEV (reference sequence). This CDR3 spans 16 amino acids. The V end was cut by 4 bases, the J end by 2 bases, with 14 bases between. Written as DNA, the CDR3 is TGTGCCAGCAGTTCCCAGTCGAGGGTTAACACCGGGGAGCTGTTTTTT. The encoded protein is CASSSQSRVNTGELFF.

The gene calls are TRBV28 and TRBJ2-7; 12 bases are a match to TRBD2. The CDR3 runs to 17 residues. The V gene end was trimmed by 7 bases and the J gene end by 6 bases; junction bases not matched to a gene: 16. From germline, CDR1 is MDHEN and CDR2 SYDVKM. The CDR3 here is CASKPAGLLAGGVEQYV. In DNA, the CDR3 is TGTGCCAGCAAACCCGCAGGGTTACTAGCGGGAGGAGTCGAGCAGTACGTC.

The chain couples TRBV10-3 to TRBJ1-2, with D maybe TRBD1 (5 bases). The germline V gene encodes CDR1 ENHRY and CDR2 SYGVKD. The ends were cut back, 3 bases at V and 6 bases at J, with 11 bases in the middle. The length of the CDR3 is 13 residues. The CDR3 loop reads CAISERGLDGYTF. The CDR3 DNA sequence: TGTGCCATCAGTGAAAGGGGACTCGATGGCTACACCTTC.

This chain links TRBV5-1 with TRBJ1-3; a weak D match, TRBD1 (5 bases). Trimming pared 0 bases from V and 4 bases from J, leaving 11 bases between. The CDR3 sequence is 15 residues long. Germline assignment: CDR1 SGHRS and CDR2 YFSETQ. The CDR3 here is CASSLGGASGNTIYF. CDR3 nucleotide sequence: TGCGCCAGCAGCTTGGGAGGGGCATCGGGAAACACCATATATTTT.

V usage is TRBV7-9 and J usage is TRBJ1-1; D is unresolved. CDR3 length: 13 residues. CDR1 and CDR2 (germline): SEHNR, FQNEAQ (reference sequence). Trimming cost V 1 base and J 8 bases, with 11 bases left between them. CDR3 DNA: TGTGCCAGCAGCTTAGGACAAGGTCTGGAAGCTTTCTTT. It is translated as CASSLGQGLEAFF.

CDR3 nucleotides: TGTGCCAGCAGCTTCCGAGGTCAGGGGGAAGCTTTCTTT. It codes for CASSFRGQGEAFF. The chain carries TRBV7-2 and TRBJ1-1, with a possible D match to TRBD1 (6 bases). The V end lost 3 bases, the J end lost 8 bases, and 13 bases lay between the germline ends. The CDR3 has 13 residues. Germline CDR1 and CDR2: SGHTA and FQGNSA.

This clone came up a few times. For the CDR3, the DNA is TGTGCCAGCAGCTTAGATACCCTAACGGGTGGCTACACCTTC. It encodes CASSLDTLTGGYTF. J is TRBJ1-2 and V is TRBV7-2; D is uncertain. This CDR3 comprises 14 residues. Germline-derived CDR1 and CDR2 are SGHTA and FQGNSA. Trimming removed 1 base at V and 7 bases at J, with 13 bases between.

This chain links TRBV18 with TRBJ2-5, with D uncertain. Trimming removed 1 base at V and 4 bases at J, with 10 bases between. The length of the CDR3 is 14 residues. CDR1 is KGHSH and CDR2 is LQKENI in the germline V gene. This CDR3 is CASSPQGGGETQYF. The CDR3 coding sequence is TGTGCCAGCTCACCACAGGGCGGTGGAGAGACCCAGTACTTC.

This clone was recorded only once. The rearrangement links TRBV7-3 to TRBJ2-1; D may correspond to TRBD1 or TRBD2 (5 bases each). This CDR3 comprises 16 residues. Germline V lookup: CDR1 SGHTA, CDR2 FQGTGA. Trimming removed 0 bases at V and 8 bases at J, with 17 bases between. The CDR3 is CASSLTAGTSRYEQFF. CDR3 nucleotides: TGTGCCAGCAGCTTAACGGCCGGGACGTCCCGCTATGAGCAGTTCTTC.

This sequence joins TRBV4-1 and TRBJ2-2; the match to TRBD2 covers 7 bases. The length of the CDR3 is 17 residues. The germline V gene has CDR1 MGHRA and CDR2 YSYEKL. The J segment lost 2 bases and the V segment lost 0 bases, leaving 6 bases of the junction unmatched. CDR3 loop: CASSQEPLAVNTGELFF. CDR3 in DNA: TGCGCCAGCAGCCAAGAACCCCTAGCGGTAAACACCGGGGAGCTGTTTTTT.

The genes are TRBV12-3 or TRBV12-4 and TRBJ2-7; D not certain. The CDR3 loop spans 13 amino acids. Trimming cost V 5 bases and J 0 bases, with 8 bases left between them. This CDR3 is CASSLRNSYEQYF. The CDR3 DNA sequence: TGTGCCAGCAGTCTACGAAACTCCTACGAGCAGTACTTC.

The chain couples TRBV9 to TRBJ1-1; D is possibly TRBD1 (6 bases). The CDR3 length is 14 residues. V was shortened by 0 bases and J by 7 bases, with 13 bases between the two germline ends. The germline gives CDR1 SGDLS, CDR2 YYNGEE. The CDR3 region has the DNA TGTGCCAGCAGCGTAGTGGGGGGCCCTGTTGAAGCTTTCTTT. Encoded protein: CASSVVGGPVEAFF.

This clone came up a few times. The chain couples TRBV7-2 to TRBJ1-1, with TRBD1 matching 9 bases. The CDR3 runs 14 residues. V dropped 3 bases and J dropped 3; count of bases not matched to a gene: 2. Germline V gene lookup returns CDR1 SGHTA and CDR2 FQGNSA. CDR3 in DNA: TGTGCCAGCAGCTTTTGGACAGGGGACACTGAAGCTTTCTTT. Its translation: CASSFWTGDTEAFF.

The chain links TRBV7-9 to TRBJ2-1; 8 nucleotides match TRBD2. Germline V gene sequence: CDR1 SEHNR, CDR2 FQNEAQ (reference sequence). Germline trimming cut 4 bases from V and 1 base from J; bases unmatched to any gene: 6. The length of the CDR3 is 16 residues. The CDR3 DNA sequence: TGTGCCAGCAGCTCGATGACTAGCGCGTCCTACAATGAGCAGTTCTTC. As protein: CASSSMTSASYNEQFF.

The chain is built from TRBV19 and TRBJ1-5; 7 bases match TRBD1. The CDR3 totals 17 residues. Germline CDR1 LNHDA, CDR2 SQIVND (reference sequence). V was pared by 5 bases and J by 1 base, with 11 bases of the junction left unmatched. CDR3 DNA: TGTGCCAGTAGTGCCCCAAGACAGGGAACGAGCAATCAGCCCCAGCATTTT. Protein: CASSAPRQGTSNQPQHF.

This clone was seen once. The chain uses TRBV9 and TRBJ2-3; D uncertain. V shed 0 bases and J shed 2 bases, with 13 bases lying between them. Germline loops: CDR1 SGDLS, CDR2 YYNGEE. The CDR3 is 16 amino acids. This CDR3 reads CASSVEGSTATDTQYF. CDR3 DNA sequence: TGTGCCAGCAGCGTAGAAGGGTCTACTGCCACAGATACGCAGTATTTT.

The rearrangement uses TRBV2 and TRBJ1-4; TRBD1 is a possible D gene (6 bases). This CDR3 has 15 amino acids. The V gene's germline CDR1 is SNHLY and CDR2 FYNNEI. V lost 6 bases and J 4 bases, leaving 15 bases between the germline ends. Here the CDR3 reads CASRDTGQINEKLFF. DNA of the CDR3: TGTGCCAGCAGAGATACCGGACAGATTAATGAAAAACTGTTTTTT.